This TCR beta chain was sequenced in a study of CD8+CD57+ T cells in acquired aplastic anemia. Study context: Sorted CD4+ and CD8+ cell DNA averaged about 3 ug. Healthy-donor CD4+ cells averaged approximately 10 million reads. Study-wide results and limits: Any difference that existed in CD8+ Simpson's diversity between patients and controls was not significant. Patients shared 25 to 35 CD8+ CDR3 sequences with controls.

There are 15 residues in the CDR3. The germline V gene encodes CDR1 DFQATT and CDR2 SNEGSKA (reference sequence). V was pared by 0 bases and J by 4 bases, with 6 bases of the junction left unmatched. The use of genomic DNA as template underpinned the TCR beta VDJ and CDR3 profiling. TCRdb processed the reads anew with MiXCR; each CDR3 protein has one entry. In the table there are 190,000 or so distinct CDR3 sequences, about 59% of which are singletons. The table lists this clonotype with many counts. Its specificity is unknown. Sequencing was performed on sorted CD4+, CD8+, or CD8+CD57+ T cells (not recorded which) from PBMCs. The chain combines TRBV20-1 with TRBJ2-7; 10 bases are shared with TRBD2. The sequence derives from a human donor in good health. CDR3 coding DNA: TGCAGTGCTAGAGATCAAGCGGGAGGGGAGTACGAGCAGTACTTC. Translated, it gives CSARDQAGGEYEQYF.